These 27 T cell receptor beta chains were sequenced from one sample in a study of shared clonotypes between healthy human individuals. Assay used: immunoSEQ multiplex PCR; TCRdb lists only in-frame clones, some missing. The data show roughly 490,000 clones, 79% seen once. Input material: PBMCs. The receptors were gathered from a woman aged 40-49 years in good health. Some clones in this sample may be carry-over from other donors' samples.

A remark on this clone: A read error may be the cause here, since a much bigger clone is one base away. This chain connects TRBV30 to TRBJ1-6; D may be TRBD1 (5 bases). The length of the CDR3 is 13 residues. Trimming stripped 3 bases from V and 8 bases from J, with 11 bases between. Germline V gene lookup returns CDR1 GTSNPN and CDR2 SVGIG (reference sequence). The DNA of the CDR3 is TGTGCCTGGAGGAGAAGAGGGGATTCACCCCTCCACTTT. Translating it yields CAWRRRGDSPLHF.

This clone was counted a few times. The chain joins TRBV14 to TRBJ2-1; D is tentatively TRBD1 or TRBD2 (5 bases each). V shed 0 bases and J shed 4 bases, with 13 bases lying between them. CDR3 length: 16 amino acids. Germline CDR1 is SGHDN and CDR2 is FVKESK. The CDR3 spells CASSQDGGFRYNEQFF. CDR3 nucleotide sequence: TGTGCCAGCAGCCAAGATGGGGGATTCAGGTACAATGAGCAGTTCTTC.

V is TRBV5-1 and J is TRBJ1-5; D might be TRBD1 (6 bases). Looked up from germline, CDR1 is SGHRS and CDR2 is YFSETQ. This CDR3 is built from 15 residues. The V end was cut by 1 base, the J end by 4 bases, with 12 bases between. CDR3 in amino acids: CASSLWSGANQPQHF. CDR3 bases: TGCGCCAGCAGCTTGTGGTCAGGGGCTAATCAGCCCCAGCATTTT.

V and J are TRBV28 and TRBJ2-5, with 7 positions matching TRBD2. This CDR3 spans 14 amino acids. Trimming took 3 bases from V and 5 from J; bases not matched to a gene: 6. The germline gives CDR1 MDHEN, CDR2 SYDVKM. CDR3 in amino acids: CASSFAGVVETQYF. CDR3 nucleotide sequence: TGTGCCAGCAGTTTTGCGGGAGTGGTGGAGACCCAGTACTTC. The full variable domain, rest sourced from reference TRBV28 and TRBJ2-5, is DVKVTQSSRYLVKRTGEKVFLECVQDMDHENMFWYRQDPGLGLRLIYFSYDVKMKEKGDIPEGYSVSREKKERFSLILESASTNQTSMYLCASSFAGVVETQYFGPGTRLLVL.

The V gene is TRBV19, the J gene TRBJ2-2; D call uncertain. Trimming cost V 3 bases and J 1 base, with 6 bases left between them. Germline-derived CDR1 and CDR2 are LNHDA and SQIVND (reference sequence). The CDR3 consists of 14 residues. The CDR3 here is CASSIERNTGELFF. Here the CDR3 DNA reads TGTGCCAGTAGTATTGAAAGGAACACCGGGGAGCTGTTTTTT.

The chain joins TRBV2 to TRBJ2-1; 7 bases are a match to TRBD2. CDR1 is SNHLY and CDR2 is FYNNEI in the germline V gene. This CDR3 is 12 amino acids long. V gave up 6 bases and J gave up 12 bases; unmatched junction bases: 8. CDR3 sequence: CASSPNGEGQFF. The DNA for the CDR3 is TGTGCCAGCAGCCCCAATGGGGAGGGGCAGTTCTTC.

The rearrangement links TRBV7-9 to TRBJ2-2, with TRBD1 identical over 10 bases. CDR3 length: 15 amino acids. Trimming removed 4 bases from V and 7 bases from J; junction bases left unmatched: 6. Germline assignment: CDR1 SEHNR and CDR2 FQNEAQ (reference sequence). CDR3 sequence (DNA): TGTGCCAGCAGCTCCTGGACAGGGGGGTTCGGGGAGCTGTTTTTT. Amino acid sequence: CASSSWTGGFGELFF. Full variable domain (rest looked up from reference TRBV7-9 and TRBJ2-2): DTGVSQNPRHKITKRGQNVTFRCDPISEHNRLYWYRQTLGQGPEFLTYFQNEAQLEKSRLLSDRFSAERPKGSFSTLEIQRTEQGDSAMYLCASSSWTGGFGELFFGEGSRLTVL.

This chain connects TRBV5-1 to TRBJ1-3, with D uncertain. CDR3 length equals 16 residues. V was clipped by 1 base and J by 0 bases, with 11 bases between them. The germline V gene encodes CDR1 SGHRS and CDR2 YFSETQ. CDR3 nucleotides: TGCGCCAGCAGCTTGTATCCCGACGGCTCTGGAAACACCATATATTTT. The encoded protein is CASSLYPDGSGNTIYF.

The chain links TRBV5-1 to TRBJ2-7, with 8 bases fitting TRBD2. The CDR3 covers 14 residues. Germline trimming cut 0 bases from V and 4 bases from J; bases unmatched to any gene: 3. Germline CDR1 is SGHRS and CDR2 is YFSETQ. The CDR3 DNA is TGCGCCAGCAGCTTGGCCCAGCGGGGGTACGAGCAGTACTTC. Its protein product is CASSLAQRGYEQYF.

This chain connects TRBV4-1 to TRBJ2-5; D not resolved. This CDR3 spans 13 amino acids. Germline V gives CDR1 MGHRA, CDR2 YSYEKL. Between the trimmed V and J ends, which lost 1 base and 6 bases, there was a span of 9 bases. CDR3 residues: CASSQGPTQTQYF. The CDR3 DNA sequence: TGCGCCAGCAGCCAAGGGCCTACACAGACCCAGTACTTC.

The rearrangement uses TRBV14 and TRBJ2-7, with 7 positions matching TRBD2. The CDR3 has 16 amino acids. Germline CDR1 reads SGHDN; CDR2 reads FVKESK. Trimming took 2 bases from V and 0 from J; bases not matched to a gene: 7. CDR3: CASSQPGLRSSYEQYF. The CDR3 DNA follows: TGTGCCAGCAGCCAACCGGGACTAAGGAGCTCCTACGAGCAGTACTTC. Drawing the rest from reference TRBV14 and TRBJ2-7, the complete variable domain is EAGVTQFPSHSVIEKGQTVTLRCDPISGHDNLYWYRRVMGKEIKFLLHFVKESKQDESGMPNNRFLAERTGGTYSTLKVQPAELEDSGVYFCASSQPGLRSSYEQYFGPGTRLTVT.

The V call is TRBV29-1, the J call TRBJ2-7; 11 nucleotides agree with TRBD1. The CDR3 is made up of 15 amino acids. V was pared by 4 bases and J by 3 bases, with 8 bases of the junction left unmatched. The germline CDR1 and CDR2 sequences are SQVTM and ANQGSEA. The chain's CDR3 is CSVGSTGQGVYEQYF. The CDR3 DNA reads TGCAGCGTTGGGAGTACGGGACAGGGGGTCTACGAGCAGTACTTC.

The J gene is TRBJ2-5, the V gene TRBV7-8; a weak D match, TRBD1 (5 bases). Trimming left V 6 bases short and J 3 bases short, with 17 bases between. CDR3 size: 15 residues. Germline-derived CDR1 and CDR2 are SGHVS and FQNEAQ. CDR3 sequence reads: CASRVETGAEETQYF. The CDR3 DNA reads TGTGCCAGCAGGGTAGAGACTGGGGCCGAAGAGACCCAGTACTTC.

The chain uses TRBV28 and TRBJ1-3; a weak D match, TRBD1 (5 bases). Germline lookup yields CDR1 MDHEN and CDR2 SYDVKM. V shed 6 bases and J shed 2 bases, with 11 bases lying between them. The CDR3 contains 14 residues. CDR3 in DNA: TGTGCCAGCAGGATCGACAGCACTGGAAACACCATATATTTT. As protein: CASRIDSTGNTIYF.

J is TRBJ1-3 and V is TRBV18; D uncertain. The germline V gene has CDR1 KGHSH and CDR2 LQKENI. This CDR3 has 13 amino acids. Trimming took off 3 bases at V and 4 bases at J, with 7 bases between the two ends. The CDR3 DNA follows: TGTGCCAGCTCACCGGCGAACGGAAACACCATATATTTT. It yields the protein CASSPANGNTIYF.

Remarks on this clone: A much larger clone differs from this one at a single base, so this may be a read error. The V gene is TRBV30, the J gene TRBJ1-5, with D possibly TRBD1 on 6 matching bases. Germline CDR1 reads GTSNPN; CDR2 reads SVGIG (reference sequence). V lost 4 bases and J lost 0, with 13 bases in between. The CDR3 loop spans 15 amino acids. The CDR3 DNA is TGTGCCTGGAAAGGACCGGGGGCTAGCAATCAGCCCCAGCATTTT. Amino acids: CAWKGPGASNQPQHF.

Concerning this clone: This sequence may be a read error, since a much larger clone differs from it by one base. No conserved phenylalanine or tryptophan is present at the end of the CDR3, so a read error is the likely explanation. It is unclear where the CDR3 begins or ends on the DNA, so no DNA is shown, and the CDR3 is as TCRdb lists it. This sequence joins TRBV4-2 and TRBJ2-3; the table gives TRBD2 as D, unverified against the DNA. The CDR3 contains 15 residues when both ends are counted. Germline CDR1 reads LGHNA; CDR2 reads YNFKEQ. The CDR3: CASSSPATLATGGDL.

This clone has more than one count but fewer than ten. The chain combines TRBV18 with TRBJ1-5; no firm D call. The germline gives CDR1 KGHSH, CDR2 LQKENI. V gave up 2 bases and J gave up 2 bases, with 10 bases separating them. This CDR3 is built from 15 residues. The CDR3 loop reads CASSPGSGGNQPQHF. CDR3 DNA sequence: TGTGCCAGCTCACCAGGGTCCGGTGGCAATCAGCCCCAGCATTTT.

The V call is TRBV30, the J call TRBJ2-4; perhaps TRBD2 as D (6 bases). Trimming shortened V by 0 bases and J by 3 bases, and 12 bases separated the two germline ends. The CDR3 has 15 amino acids. Germline-derived CDR1 and CDR2 are GTSNPN and SVGIG (reference sequence). The CDR3 reads CAWSVLGGGKNIQYF. DNA for the CDR3: TGTGCCTGGAGTGTACTGGGGGGTGGCAAAAACATTCAGTACTTC.

This chain connects TRBV5-1 to TRBJ1-4; D gene uncertain. The CDR3 totals 16 residues. Trimming left V 0 bases short and J 5 bases short, with 14 bases between. CDR1 is SGHRS, CDR2 YFSETQ, per germline. The CDR3 region has the DNA TGCGCCAGCAGCTTGGGAGTTGCCAGGCCCAATGAAAAACTGTTTTTT. Protein: CASSLGVARPNEKLFF.

The chain couples TRBV18 to TRBJ2-5; 9 bases align to TRBD2. Germline trimming cut 0 bases from V and 5 bases from J; bases unmatched to any gene: 4. The germline V gene has CDR1 KGHSH and CDR2 LQKENI. The CDR3 has 15 residues. As DNA, the CDR3 is TGTGCCAGCTCACCACCATCCCTAGCGGGGGAGACCCAGTACTTC. Amino acid sequence: CASSPPSLAGETQYF.

This clone appeared a few times. V gene TRBV2 combines with J gene TRBJ2-5; TRBD2 might be the D (6 bases). Matching the DNA end better, TRBJ2-7 makes the J call doubtful. The CDR3 extends over 14 amino acids. Germline values: CDR1 SNHLY, CDR2 FYNNEI. In nucleotides, the CDR3 is TGTGCCAGCAAGTTCCGGGACTTGTCCTACGAGCAGTACTTC. This codes for CASKFRDLSYEQYF.

This clone has just a few counts. The CDR3 reads CASSPQAGSTDTQYF. The CDR3 DNA sequence: TGTGCCAGTAGTCCTCAAGCGGGAAGCACAGATACGCAGTATTTT. The chain has TRBV19 and TRBJ2-3; 7 bases line up with TRBD2. Germline-derived CDR1 and CDR2 are LNHDA and SQIVND (reference sequence). With V trimmed by 5 bases and J by 0 bases, 5 bases remained unmatched. The CDR3 is 15 residues long.

The CDR3 DNA is TGTGCCATCAGTGAAAGTATCGGGACAGGGTCCACAGATACGCAGTATTTT. Translating gives CAISESIGTGSTDTQYF. The chain uses TRBV10-3 and TRBJ2-3; 9 bases line up with TRBD1. The CDR3 has 17 residues. Germline CDR1 reads ENHRY; CDR2 reads SYGVKD. V lost 3 bases, J lost 2 bases, and 9 bases stayed unmatched.

The J gene is TRBJ2-7, the V gene TRBV5-1, with unresolved D. The CDR3 loop spans 14 amino acids. Trimming removed 3 bases from V and 1 base from J, with 11 bases in between. CDR1 and CDR2 (germline): SGHRS, YFSETQ. The CDR3 spells CASSSESQSYEQYF. The DNA of the CDR3 is TGCGCCAGCAGCTCTGAGAGCCAGTCCTACGAGCAGTACTTC.

This chain uses TRBV9 with TRBJ2-7; D unclear. V lost 0 bases to trimming and J lost 1 base, with 5 bases between them. CDR1 is SGDLS and CDR2 is YYNGEE in the germline V gene. CDR3 length: 13 amino acids. The CDR3 bases are TGTGCCAGCAGCGTAGAGCCTTCCTACGAGCAGTACTTC. This encodes CASSVEPSYEQYF.

The V and J genes are TRBV15 and TRBJ2-1; the D gene is possibly TRBD2 (5 bases). This CDR3 is 18 amino acids long. Trimming took 0 bases from V and 0 from J, leaving 15 bases between them. From germline, CDR1 is LNHNV and CDR2 YYDKDF (reference sequence). The CDR3 DNA sequence: TGTGCCACCAGCAGAGATAGAGGTATGGGGAGCTCCTACAATGAGCAGTTCTTC. Residues: CATSRDRGMGSSYNEQFF.